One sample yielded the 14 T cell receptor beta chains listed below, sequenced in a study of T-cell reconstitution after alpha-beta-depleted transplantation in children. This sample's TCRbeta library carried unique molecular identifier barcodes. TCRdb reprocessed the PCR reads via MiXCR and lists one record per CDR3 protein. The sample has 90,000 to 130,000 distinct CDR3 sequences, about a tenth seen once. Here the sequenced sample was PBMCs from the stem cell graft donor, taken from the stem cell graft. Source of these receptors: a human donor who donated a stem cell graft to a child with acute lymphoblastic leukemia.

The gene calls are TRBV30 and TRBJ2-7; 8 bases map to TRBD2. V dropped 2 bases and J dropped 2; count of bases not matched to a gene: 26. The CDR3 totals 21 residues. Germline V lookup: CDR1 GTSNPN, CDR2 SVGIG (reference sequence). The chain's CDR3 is CAWSKSPSGTVISGITYEQYF. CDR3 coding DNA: TGTGCCTGGAGTAAAAGCCCTTCCGGGACGGTGATTAGCGGGATTACCTACGAGCAGTACTTC.

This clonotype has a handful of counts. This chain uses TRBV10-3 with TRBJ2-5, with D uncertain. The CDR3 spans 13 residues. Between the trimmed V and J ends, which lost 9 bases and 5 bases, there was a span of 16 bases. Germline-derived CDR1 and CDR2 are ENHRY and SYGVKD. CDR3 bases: TGTGCCATGTCCCCGTCGATAGACGAGACCCAGTACTTC. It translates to CAMSPSIDETQYF.

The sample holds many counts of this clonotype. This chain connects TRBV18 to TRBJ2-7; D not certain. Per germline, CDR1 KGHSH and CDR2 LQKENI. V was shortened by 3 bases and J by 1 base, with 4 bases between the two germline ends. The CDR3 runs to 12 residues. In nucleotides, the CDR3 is TGTGCCAGCTCACCCCCATCCTACGAGCAGTACTTC. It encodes CASSPPSYEQYF.

The CDR3 nucleotides read TGCAGTGCTAGGAAGCGCAGCCCCGTTAACTCTGGGGCCAACGTCCTGACTTTC. It is translated as CSARKRSPVNSGANVLTF. The V and J genes are TRBV20-1 and TRBJ2-6; unclear D gene. The V end was cut by 3 bases, the J end by 0 bases, with 18 bases between. Per germline, CDR1 DFQATT and CDR2 SNEGSKA (reference sequence). The CDR3 covers 18 residues.

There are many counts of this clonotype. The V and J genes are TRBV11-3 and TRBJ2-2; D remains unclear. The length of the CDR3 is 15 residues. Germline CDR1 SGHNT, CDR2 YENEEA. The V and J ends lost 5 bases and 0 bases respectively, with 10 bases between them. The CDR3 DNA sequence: TGTGCCAGCAGCCCTCAAAGTACGAACACCGGGGAGCTGTTTTTT. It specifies CASSPQSTNTGELFF. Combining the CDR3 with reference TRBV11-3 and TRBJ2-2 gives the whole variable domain EAGVVQSPRYKIIEKKQPVAFWCNPISGHNTLYWYLQNLGQGPELLIRYENEEAVDDSQLPKDRFSAERLKGVDSTLKIQPAELGDSAVYLCASSPQSTNTGELFFGEGSRLTVL.

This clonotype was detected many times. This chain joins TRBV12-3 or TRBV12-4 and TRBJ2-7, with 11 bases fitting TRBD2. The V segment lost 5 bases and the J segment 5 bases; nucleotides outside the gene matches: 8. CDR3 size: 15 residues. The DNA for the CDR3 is TGTGCCAGCAGTCCGGGCCTAGCGGGGGGTGACGAGCAGTACTTC. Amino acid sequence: CASSPGLAGGDEQYF.

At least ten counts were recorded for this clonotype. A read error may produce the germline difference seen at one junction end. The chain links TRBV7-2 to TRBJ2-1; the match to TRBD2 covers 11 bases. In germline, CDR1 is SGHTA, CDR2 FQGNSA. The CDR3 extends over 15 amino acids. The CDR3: CASSLAGGQYNEQFF. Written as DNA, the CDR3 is TGCGCCAGCAGCCTAGCGGGGGGTCAATACAATGAGCAGTTCTTC.

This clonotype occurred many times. The CDR3 sequence: CASTPPSGTRAGELFF. CDR3 nucleotide sequence: TGTGCCAGCACCCCCCCCAGCGGGACTAGGGCCGGGGAGCTGTTTTTT. The J gene is TRBJ2-2, the V gene TRBV5-6; 8 nucleotides agree with TRBD2. The V and J ends lost 6 bases and 6 bases, in that order; junction bases with no gene match: 13. The CDR3 has 16 amino acids. Germline V gene lookup returns CDR1 SGHDT and CDR2 YYEEEE. Complete variable domain (other parts from reference TRBV5-6 and TRBJ2-2): DAGVTQSPTHLIKTRGQQVTLRCSPKSGHDTVSWYQQALGQGPQFIFQYYEEEERQRGNFPDRFSGHQFPNYSSELNVNALLLGDSALYLCASTPPSGTRAGELFFGEGSRLTVL.

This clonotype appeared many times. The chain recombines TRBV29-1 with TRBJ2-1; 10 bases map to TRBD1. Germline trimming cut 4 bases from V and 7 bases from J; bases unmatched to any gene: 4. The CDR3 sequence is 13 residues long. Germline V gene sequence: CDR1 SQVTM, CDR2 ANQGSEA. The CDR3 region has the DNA TGCAGCGTTGCGACAGGGGGCCTGAATGAGCAGTTCTTC. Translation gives CSVATGGLNEQFF.

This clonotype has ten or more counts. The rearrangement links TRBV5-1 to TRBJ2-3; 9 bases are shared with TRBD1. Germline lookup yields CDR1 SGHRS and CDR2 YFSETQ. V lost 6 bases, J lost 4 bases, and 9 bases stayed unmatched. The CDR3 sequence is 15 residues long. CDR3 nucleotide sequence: TGCGCCAGCATCGGACAGGGGAGAAGTGCAGATACGCAGTATTTT. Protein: CASIGQGRSADTQYF.

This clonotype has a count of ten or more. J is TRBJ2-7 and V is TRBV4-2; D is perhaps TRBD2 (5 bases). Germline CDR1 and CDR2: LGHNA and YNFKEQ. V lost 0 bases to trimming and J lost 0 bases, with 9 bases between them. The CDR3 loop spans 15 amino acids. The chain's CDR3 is CASSQESGSSYEQYF. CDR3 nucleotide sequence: TGTGCCAGCAGCCAAGAAAGCGGAAGCTCCTACGAGCAGTACTTC.

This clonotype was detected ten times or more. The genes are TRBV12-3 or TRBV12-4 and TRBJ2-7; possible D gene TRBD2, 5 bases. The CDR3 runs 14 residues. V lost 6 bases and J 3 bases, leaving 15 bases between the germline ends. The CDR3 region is CASSPVERSYEQYF. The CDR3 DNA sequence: TGTGCCAGCAGCCCGGTCGAGCGGAGCTACGAGCAGTACTTC.

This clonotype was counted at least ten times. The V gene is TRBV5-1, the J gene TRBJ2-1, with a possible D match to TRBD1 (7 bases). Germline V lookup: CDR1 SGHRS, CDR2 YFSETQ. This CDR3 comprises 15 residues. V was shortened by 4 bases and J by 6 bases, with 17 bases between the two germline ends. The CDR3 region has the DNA TGCGCCAGCAGCCGTAACCAGGGGGGCAGCAATGAGCAGTTCTTC. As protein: CASSRNQGGSNEQFF.

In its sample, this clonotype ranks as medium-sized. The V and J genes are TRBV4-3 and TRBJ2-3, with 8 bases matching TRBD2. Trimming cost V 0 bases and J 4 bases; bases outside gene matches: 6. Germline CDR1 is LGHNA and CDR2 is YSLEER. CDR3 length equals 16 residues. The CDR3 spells CASSQESAGVPDTQYF. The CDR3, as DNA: TGCGCCAGCAGCCAAGAATCAGCGGGAGTCCCAGATACGCAGTATTTT.